This is a list of T cell receptor beta chains from one sample in a study of T-cell memory formation after mild COVID-19. TCRdb passed the 5' RACE reads through MiXCR, listing each CDR3 protein once. The table has under 200,000 distinct CDR3 sequences, roughly 12% seen once. The sample consisted of PBMCs or a T cell subset sorted from them (not recorded which). Source of these receptors: a man between 18 and 29 years old who had mild COVID-19 (a few samples of this study predate the infection). Cell type and time point are not known. Both conserved end residues are part of each CDR3. The D gene is left open where the match is weak. Clone size, where shown, is once, few, many, or a class for clones that have expanded.

>TRBD1|many|14|TRBJ1-4|TRBV7-2
TGTGCCAGCAGCCGGACAGGGATTTCCCCAAAACTGTTTTTT
CASSRTGISPKLFF
>.|many|13|TRBJ2-3|TRBV29-1
TGCAGCGTTGCCTTCGGCAGCACAGATACGCAGTATTTT
CSVAFGSTDTQYF
>.|.|12|TRBJ2-3|TRBV20-1
TGCAGTGCTAGCCCAGCGCCAGATACGCAGTATTTT
CSASPAPDTQYF
>.|few|12|TRBJ1-6|TRBV11-2
TGTGCCAGCAGCTCCGGACCGGGACCCCTCCACTTT
CASSSGPGPLHF
>.|few|11|TRBJ2-1|TRBV20-1
TGCAGTGCTATCCCCCGGGGTGAGCAGTTCTTC
CSAIPRGEQFF
>.|few|14|TRBJ2-1|TRBV7-2
TGTGCCAGCAGCTTAGCGGGGGGGCGAAATGAGCAGTTCTTC
CASSLAGGRNEQFF
>TRBD2|few|13|TRBJ2-1|TRBV11-2
TGTGCCAGCAGCCTTGGACTAGTCGGTGAGCAGTTCTTC
CASSLGLVGEQFF
>.|many|13|TRBJ1-5|TRBV6-2/TRBV6-3
TGTGCCAGCAGTTCCAGGGGTACTCAGCCCCAGCATTTT
CASSSRGTQPQHF
>TRBD2|few|14|TRBJ2-7|TRBV20-1
TGCAGTGCTATTGGGCAGCGGGGGGACTACGAGCAGTACTTC
CSAIGQRGDYEQYF
>TRBD2|many|12|TRBJ2-1|TRBV28
TGTGCCAGGGGACTAGCCTACAATGAGCAGTTCTTC
CARGLAYNEQFF
>TRBD1|few|11|TRBJ2-7|TRBV29-1
TGCAGCGCGGGACAGACCTACGAGCAGTACTTC
CSAGQTYEQYF
>.|many|14|TRBJ2-4|TRBV12-3/TRBV12-4
TGTGCCAGCAGTTTAATAATAGCCAAAAACATTCAGTACTTC
CASSLIIAKNIQYF
>TRBD1|few|15|TRBJ1-2|TRBV5-6
TGTGCCAGCAGATCTGGAGGGACAGGGTACTATGGCTACACCTTC
CASRSGGTGYYGYTF
>TRBD1|few|16|TRBJ2-3|TRBV25-1
TGTGCCAGCAGTGAAGAGGGACAGGGGGAAACAGATACGCAGTATTTT
CASSEEGQGETDTQYF
>.|.|16|TRBJ1-2|TRBV5-1
TGCGCCAGCAGCCCGCTCCCAGAAAACCTTTTACGTGGCTACACCTTC
CASSPLPENLLRGYTF
>TRBD1|.|15|TRBJ2-5|TRBV11-2
TGTGCCAGCAACCCCACAGGGGGGAACCCAGAGACCCAGTACTTC
CASNPTGGNPETQYF
>.|few|10|TRBJ2-7|TRBV12-3/TRBV12-4
TGTGCCAGCAGCGGGTTCGAGCAGTACTTC
CASSGFEQYF
>TRBD1|.|15|TRBJ2-2|TRBV9
TGTGCCAGCAGCGTAGAAGGGGGCTGGACCGGGGAGCTGTTTTTT
CASSVEGGWTGELFF
>.|few|15|TRBJ2-1|TRBV12-3/TRBV12-4
TGTGCCAGCACCCCTAGTGGAGGGAGGTACAATGAGCAGTTCTTC
CASTPSGGRYNEQFF
>TRBD1|.|15|TRBJ1-3|TRBV18
TGTGCCAGCTCAAAAACGACAGGGTCTGGAAACACCATATATTTT
CASSKTTGSGNTIYF
>.|.|14|TRBJ2-1|TRBV7-9
TGTGCCAGCACCCAACCAGGCTACGGCAATGAGCAGTTCTTC
CASTQPGYGNEQFF
>TRBD2|few|14|TRBJ2-3|TRBV7-3
TGTGCCAGCAGCTCGACTAGCGGGTCCCCCTTTAACGGGTTT
CASSSTSGSPFNGF
>TRBD1|few|17|TRBJ2-5|TRBV6-2/TRBV6-3
TGTGCCAGCACTTTTACCCCGGGACAGGGGCACCAAGAGACCCAGTACTTC
CASTFTPGQGHQETQYF
>.|many|16|TRBJ1-5|TRBV9
TGTGCCAGCAGCGTAGCTCTCAGCCCAGTCAATCAGCCCCAGCATTTT
CASSVALSPVNQPQHF
>TRBD1|.|13|TRBJ1-1|TRBV9
TGTGCCAGCAGCGCCCGGACAGGAGGAAAAGCTTTCTTT
CASSARTGGKAFF
>.|many|15|TRBJ2-5|TRBV5-1
TGCGCCAGCAGCTTAGGGGGCGCCGCGGGGGAGACCCAGTACTTC
CASSLGGAAGETQYF